This TCR beta chain was identified in a study of shared clonotypes between healthy human individuals (dated by TCRdb to the early 2020s). Describing the broader study: A couple of women and a few men aged 18 to 49 years were included in the cohort. Per donor, three plates each were used for CD4 naive and CD4 memory, two for CD8 naive, and one for CD8 memory. Blood TCR repertoires of a handful of healthy adults were deeply sequenced to estimate repertoire size and the extent of clonotype sharing between individuals. To increase sequencing depth and limit assay-specific biases, different laboratories used diverse techniques to prepare libraries and sequence TCR repertoires. Between about 0.8 and 9 billion PBMCs per donor were obtained by leukapheresis. Findings and caveats that apply to the study as a whole: When several donors were compared, the shared fraction of clonotypes was about 5.5% for naive CD4, about 4% for naive CD8, 2% to 2.5% for memory CD4, and 0.4% for memory CD8. Compared with non-shared clonotypes, the clonotypes found in all four sorted-subset donors had higher generation probabilities. Only blood was sampled, and tissue TCR repertoires likely differ from those in blood. Larger estimated clonotype richness was generally found for naive subsets than for memory subsets. Incomplete sequencing was indicated by rarefaction of sorted-subset datasets, despite the large sequencing depth. Pairwise subsampling indicated that sequencing depth was expected to affect the degree of clonotype sharing among donors. The genetic and exposure-history diversity represented was limited by the small number of donors.

Healthy HIV-negative adults with no recently reported acute infections or vaccinations were included as donors. Every donor was a Caucasian adult living in Nashville, Tennessee, USA. CD8 memory samples were composed of magnetically selected CD45RO+ cells combined with CCR7-negative CD45RA+ effector memory (TemRA) cells. Blood was obtained by leukapheresis, after which PBMCs were separated by Ficoll-Histopaque density gradient centrifugation and cryopreserved in liquid nitrogen vapor phase. Analytical flow cytometry was used to check the purity and quantity of each magnetically sorted T cell population. From each sorted fraction, genomic DNA was isolated and quantified by UV absorbance on a Nanodrop 2000c. The CDR3 contains 14 residues, cysteine and phenylalanine counted. Just CDR3 DNA is preserved here, 42 bases in frame from base 1. CDR1 and CDR2, per the germline V gene, are SGHDT and YYEEEE. At the junction V is shortened by 5 bases and J by 2 bases, with 11 bases in between.

Notes on this clone: The target of this receptor is not known. Within one base of it there is no much larger clone, and no base qualities were kept.

Using the deep immunoSEQ assay, TCR CDR3 regions were amplified from genomic DNA by multiplex PCR. For each cell subset, the extracted genomic DNA was distributed evenly across all wells of several immunoSEQ 96-well plates, and each plate served as one replicate. For sorted subsets, 150 to 200 ng genomic DNA, equal to tens of thousands of T cell genomes, was loaded into each replicate PCR. Purified libraries were measured with a Qubit 3.0 fluorometer, size-checked on a Bioanalyzer 2100, and measured again with the KAPA Library Quantification kit. A separate single-read 150-cycle Illumina NextSeq 550 flow cell was used to sequence each immunoSEQ 96-well plate. The authors' pipeline ran thus. Because the immunoSEQ output held only junctional sequences and lacked quality scores, the filtering could not match the filtering applied to full-length reads. Sequences were annotated with PyIR, a Python wrapper for IgBLAST v1.9, using IMGT germline references to assign V/J genes and CDR3. Reads with weak V/J assignments (E-value above 1e-6), missing CDR3, stop codons, out-of-frame junctions, or ambiguous translated residues were removed. A V3J clonotype was defined by an identical inferred V gene, J gene, and CDR3 amino acid sequence. The percentage overlap between two repertoires was calculated by dividing the number of shared unique clonotypes by the size of the smaller repertoire. RTK rarefaction, the Chao1 estimator, and Recon v2.1 estimates of unobserved clonotypes were used to assess repertoire richness. Generation probabilities for all TCRbeta clonotypes obtained by the gDNA method from a few donors were computed using OLGA. TCRdb retrieved this table from immuneACCESS and kept in-frame rearrangements only. Not all clones are present; in checked studies, unresolved V genes account for under half, and no reason is known for the remainder. V and J calls and clone size are copied from that table; D and trimming were computed from the DNA. The sample includes around 320,000 clones, with roughly 84% observed a single time. Under 20% of the sample belongs to the ten largest clones.

The sequenced sample was memory CD8+ T cells sorted from blood. The meaning of the sample's cell subset or site label: CD45RO+ cells pooled with CCR7-negative TemRA cells. The chain employs TRBV5-6 and TRBJ2-1, with the identity of the D gene unclear. This TCR was recovered from a man aged 18 to 29 in good health. The DNA sequence is as follows: TGTGCCAGCAGGGGTCGGGCTGCCTACAATGAGCAGTTCTTC. Translated, it gives CASRGRAAYNEQFF. The CDR3 plus the reference TRBV5-6 and TRBJ2-1 genes for the other parts give the full variable domain: DAGVTQSPTHLIKTRGQQVTLRCSPKSGHDTVSWYQQALGQGPQFIFQYYEEEERQRGNFPDRFSGHQFPNYSSELNVNALLLGDSALYLCASRGRAAYNEQFFGPGTRLTVL.